Below, 9 T cell receptor beta chains from the same sample are listed, as sequenced in a study of vaccination and CD4 T cells after COVID-19 (dated by TCRdb to 2022 to 2024). Antigens of these TCRs are unknown. The label giving this sample's treatment or condition can be read as: 10-day PBMC culture with coronavirus spike peptide pools or control peptides (ViraFEST assay). The method behind the library was PCR. This sample was sequenced with an Illumina iSeq 100. DNA from cultured CD4+ T cells underwent TCR sequencing with the Oncomine TCR Beta short-read assay at the Johns Hopkins FTIC core. Starting from the raw public reads, TCRdb applied fastp trimming at Q25, assembled clones with MiXCR and retained in-frame beta chains. Rows are unified per CDR3 protein, each entry keeping the most common DNA and genes. The sample includes 15,000 to 20,000 distinct CDR3 sequences, with approximately 60% observed a single time. Roughly 10% of the sample lies in the top ten.

The specimen was CD4+ T cells from blood, cultured in vitro. These receptor sequences come from a human donor who had recovered from COVID-19.

J is TRBJ2-3 and V is TRBV6-2 or TRBV6-3; D may be TRBD1 (5 bases). The CDR3 sequence is 13 residues long. With 7 bases removed from V and 6 bases from J, the gap between germline ends came to 14 bases. Germline values: CDR1 MNHEY, CDR2 SVGEGT. The CDR3 region is CASIRQPRDTQYF. The CDR3 DNA sequence: TGTGCCAGCATTCGACAGCCTCGGGATACGCAGTATTTT.

The V gene is TRBV21-1, the J gene TRBJ1-1. TRBV21-1 is a pseudogene. The CDR3 runs 12 residues. CDR3 loop: CASSQKGIEAFF. The DNA for the CDR3 is TGTGCCAGCAGCCAAAAGGGTATTGAAGCTTTCTTT.

This chain uses TRBV20-1 with TRBJ1-3; D is uncertain. This CDR3 has 14 residues. V was shortened by 5 bases and J by 9 bases, with 20 bases between the two germline ends. Germline values: CDR1 DFQATT, CDR2 SNEGSKA (reference sequence). The CDR3 spells CSAAAQEGQGTIYF. CDR3 bases: TGCAGTGCTGCGGCCCAAGAAGGTCAAGGCACCATATATTTT.

This clonotype was seen a few times. The genes are TRBV14 and TRBJ2-1; tentative D call: TRBD2 (6 bases). The V gene lost 0 bases and the J gene lost 7 bases, with 10 bases spanning the gap. Germline CDR1 is SGHDN and CDR2 is FVKESK. The CDR3 loop spans 14 amino acids. CDR3: CASSQDGGRNEQFF. In nucleotides, the CDR3 is TGTGCCAGCAGCCAAGACGGGGGACGTAATGAGCAGTTCTTC. Based on the CDR3 plus reference TRBV14 and TRBJ2-1, the full variable domain is EAGVTQFPSHSVIEKGQTVTLRCDPISGHDNLYWYRRVMGKEIKFLLHFVKESKQDESGMPNNRFLAERTGGTYSTLKVQPAELEDSGVYFCASSQDGGRNEQFFGPGTRLTVL.

The rearrangement links TRBV6-4 to TRBJ2-3; D tentatively reads TRBD1 or TRBD2 (5 bases each). Trimming removed 3 bases at V and 8 bases at J, with 12 bases between. This CDR3 has 13 amino acids. The germline V gene has CDR1 MRHNA and CDR2 SNTAGT. In DNA, the CDR3 is TGTGCCAGCAGTGAAGCCCAGGGAGTTACGCAGTATTTT. This encodes CASSEAQGVTQYF.

J is TRBJ2-5 and V is TRBV19; TRBD1 might be the D (6 bases). Germline assignment: CDR1 LNHDA and CDR2 SQIVND (reference sequence). The CDR3 has 13 residues. Trimming cost V 3 bases and J 5 bases, with 10 bases left between them. Here the CDR3 DNA reads TGTGCCAGTAGTATTTCAACAGGGGAGACCCAGTACTTC. Translating gives CASSISTGETQYF.

This clonotype was counted only a few times. The J gene is TRBJ1-3, the V gene TRBV15; perhaps TRBD1 as D (5 bases). This CDR3 spans 16 amino acids. The germline V gene has CDR1 LNHNV and CDR2 YYDKDF (reference sequence). Trimming shortened V by 1 base and J by 0 bases, and 10 bases separated the two germline ends. The CDR3 nucleotides are TGTGCCACCAGCAGAGGCGACAGTCACTCTGGAAACACCATATATTTT. It is translated as CATSRGDSHSGNTIYF.

This clonotype has more than one count but fewer than ten. CDR3 sequence (DNA): TGTGCCAGCAGCCCAGCAATCGACAGGGTCGATGGCTACACCTTC. It codes for CASSPAIDRVDGYTF. This chain joins TRBV7-2 and TRBJ1-2; 7 bases are a match to TRBD1. The CDR3 extends over 15 amino acids. Trimming cost V 5 bases and J 6 bases; bases outside gene matches: 12. Looked up from germline, CDR1 is SGHTA and CDR2 is FQGNSA.

The chain has TRBV6-1 and TRBJ2-7; possibly TRBD2 for D (6 bases). V gave up 7 bases and J gave up 8 bases, with 21 bases separating them. CDR3 size: 14 residues. Germline lookup yields CDR1 MNHNS and CDR2 SASEGT. This CDR3 is CASMVSLASPKQYF. The CDR3 nucleotides read TGTGCCAGCATGGTATCCCTAGCGAGTCCCAAGCAGTACTTC.